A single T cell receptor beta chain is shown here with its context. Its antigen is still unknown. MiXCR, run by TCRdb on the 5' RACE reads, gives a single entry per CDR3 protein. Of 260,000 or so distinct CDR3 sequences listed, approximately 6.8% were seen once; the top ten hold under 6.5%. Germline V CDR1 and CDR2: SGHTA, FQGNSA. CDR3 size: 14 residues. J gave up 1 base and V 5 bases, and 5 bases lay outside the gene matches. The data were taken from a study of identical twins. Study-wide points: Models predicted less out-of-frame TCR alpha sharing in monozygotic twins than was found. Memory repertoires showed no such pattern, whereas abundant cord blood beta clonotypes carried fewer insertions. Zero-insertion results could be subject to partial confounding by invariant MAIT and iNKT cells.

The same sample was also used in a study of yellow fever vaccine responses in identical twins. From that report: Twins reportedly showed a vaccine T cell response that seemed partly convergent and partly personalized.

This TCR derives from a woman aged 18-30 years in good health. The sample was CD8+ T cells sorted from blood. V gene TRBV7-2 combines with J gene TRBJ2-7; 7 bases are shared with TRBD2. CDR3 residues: CASSHSGLSYEQYF. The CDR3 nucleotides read TGTGCCAGCAGCCATAGCGGGTTGTCCTACGAGCAGTACTTC.